A selection of T cell receptor beta chains follows, all from one sample in a study of cytomegalovirus exposure and HLA in healthy donors. Profiled with immunoSEQ multiplex PCR; TCRdb holds only in-frame clones, not every one. The sample holds around 94,000 clones; less than 85% are singletons and the top ten take about 2.1%. Sequences were obtained from PBMCs. The receptors were sampled from a man between 18 and 29 years old in good health and CMV-seronegative. CDR3s include the opening cysteine and the closing phenylalanine or tryptophan. The order of the fields is CDR3 length, J gene, clone size, V gene, D gene, CDR3 DNA, CDR3 protein. D genes are given only for firm matches. Some rows mark clone size as missing; the rest say once, few, many or name a class of expanded clone.

length: 14
J: TRBJ1-4
size: .
V: TRBV28
D: TRBD1
DNA: TGTGCCAGCACCAACCGGGTACAGGGGGCTGATCTGTTTTTT
CDR3: CASTNRVQGADLFF

length: 19
J: TRBJ1-3
size: .
V: TRBV11-2
D: TRBD1
DNA: TGTGCCAGCAGCCACATCACAGGGGCAGGGGTTCCGTCTGGAAACACCATATATTTT
CDR3: CASSHITGAGVPSGNTIYF

length: 15
J: TRBJ2-2
size: .
V: TRBV5-4
D: TRBD1
DNA: TGTGCCAGCAGCTTCTTACAGGGGCCCACCGGGGAGCTGTTTTTT
CDR3: CASSFLQGPTGELFF

length: 13
J: TRBJ2-7
size: .
V: TRBV7-9
D: .
DNA: TGTGCCAGCAGCTCAAAGACTTCTTACGAGCAGTACTTC
CDR3: CASSSKTSYEQYF

length: 13
J: TRBJ1-1
size: .
V: TRBV19
D: .
DNA: TGTGCCAGTAGTTTTCAGGTGAACACTGAAGCTTTCTTT
CDR3: CASSFQVNTEAFF

length: 14
J: TRBJ1-1
size: .
V: TRBV30
D: TRBD1
DNA: TGTGCCTGGAGTGTCGGGACAGGGGCCACTGAAGCTTTCTTT
CDR3: CAWSVGTGATEAFF

length: 15
J: TRBJ2-1
size: .
V: TRBV7-9
D: .
DNA: TGTGCCAGCAGCCCCAGGGCAGGGGACTACAATGAGCAGTTCTTC
CDR3: CASSPRAGDYNEQFF

length: 14
J: TRBJ2-1
size: .
V: TRBV19
D: TRBD2
DNA: TGTGCCACCCCGATAAATCCGGGGGGCAATGAGCAGTTCTTC
CDR3: CATPINPGGNEQFF

length: 15
J: TRBJ1-4
size: .
V: TRBV13
D: TRBD1
DNA: TGTGCCAGCAGCTCCCGGGACAGGGGAAATGAAAAACTGTTTTTT
CDR3: CASSSRDRGNEKLFF

length: 17
J: TRBJ1-2
size: few
V: TRBV2
D: TRBD1
DNA: TGTGCCAGCAGTGTATCGGGACAGGCGAGACCAAACTATGGCTACACCTTC
CDR3: CASSVSGQARPNYGYTF

length: 16
J: TRBJ1-2
size: .
V: TRBV10-3
D: .
DNA: TGTGCCATCAGTTTCTTCCCGATGAAGGAGCACTATGGCTACACCTTC
CDR3: CAISFFPMKEHYGYTF

length: 14
J: TRBJ2-1
size: few
V: TRBV27
D: .
DNA: TGTGCCAGCAGCTACTCCTCCGTTGGCAATGAGCAGTTCTTC
CDR3: CASSYSSVGNEQFF

length: 13
J: TRBJ1-1
size: .
V: TRBV5-6
D: .
DNA: TGTGCCAGCAGCGCGGGGTGGAACACTGAAGCTTTCTTT
CDR3: CASSAGWNTEAFF

length: 14
J: TRBJ2-1
size: .
V: TRBV19
D: .
DNA: TGTGCCACCACGAGGGGACACCATGACAATGAGCAGTTCTTC
CDR3: CATTRGHHDNEQFF

length: 15
J: TRBJ2-7
size: .
V: TRBV9
D: TRBD2
DNA: TGTGCCAGCAGCCTCGGGGGGGGGACCTCCTACGAGCAGTACTTC
CDR3: CASSLGGGTSYEQYF

length: 19
J: TRBJ1-5
size: .
V: TRBV9
D: .
DNA: TGTGCCACCCCCCCCTTAGATACCCACGGGGTATATAGCAATCAGCCCCAGCATTTT
CDR3: CATPPLDTHGVYSNQPQHF

length: 14
J: TRBJ2-5
size: .
V: TRBV19
D: TRBD2
DNA: TGTGCCAGTACGACTAGCGGGAGGGCGGAGACCCAGTACTTC
CDR3: CASTTSGRAETQYF

length: 14
J: TRBJ1-1
size: few
V: TRBV2
D: TRBD1
DNA: TGTGCCAGCAGTGTAGGGACAGGGTTTACTGAAGCTTTCTTT
CDR3: CASSVGTGFTEAFF

length: 13
J: TRBJ2-7
size: .
V: TRBV2
D: TRBD1
DNA: TGTGCCACCGTGGACAGGGGTGACTACGAGCAGTACTTC
CDR3: CATVDRGDYEQYF

length: 14
J: TRBJ2-2
size: .
V: TRBV30
D: TRBD2
DNA: TGTGCCTGGAAACCGGGACTAGCTACCGGGGAGCTGTTTTTT
CDR3: CAWKPGLATGELFF